These T cell receptor beta chains were read from a single sample in a study of blood T cell repertoires in COVID-19. The protocol was immunoSEQ multiplex PCR, while the TCRdb copy is restricted to in-frame clones and leaves out a portion. Counted here are tens of thousands of clones, approximately 84% occurring once; the ten biggest clones make up around 14%. Sequences were obtained from peripheral blood. The receptors originated from a human donor in a cohort sampled during active COVID-19. Both conserved end residues are part of each CDR3. The D gene is left open where the match is weak. A clone size is listed for some rows: how often the clone was seen (once, few, many), or a class if it is expanded.

J | size | V | D | DNA | CDR3
TRBJ2-2 | - | TRBV19 | - | TGTGCCAGTAGTATAGATCGTAGCGGGGAGCTGTTTTTT | CASSIDRSGELFF
TRBJ2-5 | - | TRBV5-1 | TRBD2 | TGCGCCAGCAGCTTGGTAGCGGGGGAAGAGACCCAGTACTTC | CASSLVAGEETQYF
TRBJ1-5 | - | TRBV18 | TRBD1 | TGTGCCAGCTCGACCGGACAGGGGGGGATTAGCAATCAGCCCCAGCATTTT | CASSTGQGGISNQPQHF
TRBJ1-2 | - | TRBV5-1 | TRBD1 | TGCGCCAGCAGCTTGGCCGGCTCAGGGGGCCGTGGCTACACCTTC | CASSLAGSGGRGYTF
TRBJ2-1 | - | TRBV30 | TRBD2 | TGTGCCTGGAGCCCCCCAAATCCCCAGGCGGGAGCACACAATGAGCAGTTCTTC | CAWSPPNPQAGAHNEQFF
TRBJ2-3 | - | TRBV21-1 | - | TGTGCCAGCAGCAAAGAAGACTACTGGGAGTCAGATACGCAGTATTTT | CASSKEDYWESDTQYF
TRBJ1-1 | - | TRBV5-6 | TRBD1 | TGTGCCAGCAGCTTGGACAGGGGGAACACTGAAGCTTTCTTT | CASSLDRGNTEAFF
TRBJ1-1 | few | TRBV20-1 | - | TGCAGTGCTAGACTCCACAGGGAAGCTTTCTTT | CSARLHREAFF
TRBJ2-1 | - | TRBV7-8 | - | TGTGCCAGCAGCTTAGCCGGGTGGCAGTTCTTC | CASSLAGWQFF
TRBJ1-6 | - | TRBV19 | TRBD1 | TGTGCCAGTAGTCCCTGGGACAGGGGAGGACGCCGGTCACCCCTCCACTTT | CASSPWDRGGRRSPLHF
TRBJ2-3 | - | TRBV6-5 | - | TGTGCCAGCACCCAAAGCACAGATACGCAGTATTTT | CASTQSTDTQYF
TRBJ2-3 | - | TRBV5-6 | TRBD1 | TGTGCCAGCAGCTGGAGGACAGGGGGCGTGGGCACAGATACGCAGTATTTT | CASSWRTGGVGTDTQYF
TRBJ1-4 | - | TRBV5-5 | - | TGTGCCAGCAGTTATAACCGACTGAGTAATGAAAAACTGTTTTTT | CASSYNRLSNEKLFF
TRBJ2-3 | - | TRBV12-5 | TRBD2 | TGTGCTAGTGGTTTGAGCGGGGCCTCGGATACGCAGTATTTT | CASGLSGASDTQYF
TRBJ2-1 | - | TRBV7-9 | TRBD2 | TGTGCCAGCAGCTTAGCCGGGACTAGCGGCTCGAAGCAGTTCTTC | CASSLAGTSGSKQFF
TRBJ2-3 | - | TRBV6-2/TRBV6-3 | - | TGTGCCAGCAGTTACTCGAGGCTGCGGTACTTGGATACGCAGTATTTT | CASSYSRLRYLDTQYF
TRBJ2-1 | - | TRBV3-1/TRBV3-2 | TRBD2 | TGTGCCAGCAGCGGACTAGCGGACAATGAGCAGTTCTTC | CASSGLADNEQFF
TRBJ2-3 | - | TRBV5-1 | TRBD2 | TGCGCCAGCAGTTCCAGCGGGGAGACCACAGATACGCAGTATTTT | CASSSSGETTDTQYF
TRBJ1-1 | - | TRBV28 | TRBD1 | TGTGCCAGCAGTGCCTATACAGGGGGCTCGGATTGGGCTTTCTTT | CASSAYTGGSDWAFF
TRBJ2-1 | - | TRBV12-5 | - | TGTGCTAGTGGGGGAGGCCACAATGAGCAGTTCTTC | CASGGGHNEQFF
TRBJ2-1 | - | TRBV27 | TRBD2 | TGTGCCAGCCGGGGGGCCTACAATGAGCAGTTCTTC | CASRGAYNEQFF
TRBJ1-2 | - | TRBV7-2 | - | TGTGCCAGCAGCGCCGGGTATCAAGGTGGCTACACCTTC | CASSAGYQGGYTF
TRBJ1-1 | - | TRBV28 | - | TGTGCCAGCAGTTTGGCGGGGGACACTGAAGCTTTCTTT | CASSLAGDTEAFF
TRBJ1-6 | - | TRBV6-5 | - | TGTGCCAGCAGTTCCCAGGGGCTCAATTCACCCCTCCACTTT | CASSSQGLNSPLHF
TRBJ1-4 | - | TRBV6-2/TRBV6-3 | TRBD1 | TGTGCCAGCAGCCGACAGGGGGCGGGAGAAAAACTGTTTTTT | CASSRQGAGEKLFF
TRBJ2-1 | - | TRBV4-2 | TRBD2 | TGTGCCAGCAGCCAGGGACTAGCGGGGGCAGATCACAATGAGCAGTTCTTC | CASSQGLAGADHNEQFF
TRBJ2-1 | - | TRBV19 | - | TGTGCCACAGGGGGGAGCTCCTACAATGAGCAGTTCTTC | CATGGSSYNEQFF
TRBJ1-2 | once | TRBV30 | - | TGTGCCTGGAGTGGGGCTCCCGGAGGCTATGGCTACACCTTC | CAWSGAPGGYGYTF
TRBJ1-3 | - | TRBV7-3 | - | TGTGCCAGCAGCTTAACACCGGGCTCTGGAAACACCATATATTTT | CASSLTPGSGNTIYF
TRBJ2-1 | once | TRBV7-9 | TRBD2 | TGTGCCAGCAGCACTCCTAGCGGGAGGAGTAATGAGCAGTTCTTC | CASSTPSGRSNEQFF
TRBJ1-6 | - | TRBV28 | - | TGTGCCAGCAGAGCGATCCTCAATTCACCCCTCCACTTT | CASRAILNSPLHF
TRBJ2-1 | - | TRBV19 | TRBD2 | TGTGCCAGTAGTAGCACAAGCGGGGGGGGTTGGGATGAGCAGTTCTTC | CASSSTSGGGWDEQFF
TRBJ1-5 | few | TRBV19 | TRBD1 | TGTGCCAGTCGATCCAGGACAGGCGGCAATCAGCCCCAGCATTTT | CASRSRTGGNQPQHF
TRBJ2-5 | - | TRBV12-3/TRBV12-4 | TRBD1 | TGTGCCAGCAGCCAGACAGGGGAAGAGACCCAGTACTTC | CASSQTGEETQYF
TRBJ2-7 | few | TRBV2 | TRBD1 | TGTGCCAGCCAGGACAGGGTGGTGGGCGAGCAGTACTTC | CASQDRVVGEQYF
TRBJ1-1 | medium-sized | TRBV3-1/TRBV3-2 | - | TGTGCCAGCAGCGAGACAGATTCAAACACTGAAGCTTTCTTT | CASSETDSNTEAFF
TRBJ1-2 | - | TRBV3-1/TRBV3-2 | - | TGTGCCAGCAGCCAAGTGTCAGGGGCCGCGGCTAACTATGGCTACACCTTC | CASSQVSGAAANYGYTF
TRBJ2-1 | once | TRBV5-4 | TRBD1 | TGTGCCAGCAGCTTGGCCAGGGGGCAGGATGAGCAGTTCTTC | CASSLARGQDEQFF
TRBJ2-3 | - | TRBV6-5 | TRBD2 | TGTGCCAGCAGTTTGGTGGCTAGCGGGCCTACAGATACGCAGTATTTT | CASSLVASGPTDTQYF
TRBJ2-1 | - | TRBV9 | TRBD2 | TGTGCCAGCAGCGTAGTGGGGGGGAGGCTGGGGTCCCCAAATGAGCAGTTCTTC | CASSVVGGRLGSPNEQFF
TRBJ2-3 | - | TRBV7-3 | TRBD2 | TGTGCCAGCAGCCCGACTAGCGGCCCCACAGATACGCAGTATTTT | CASSPTSGPTDTQYF
TRBJ1-3 | few | TRBV29-1 | - | TGCAGCGTTATCAGCTCTGGAAACACCATATATTTT | CSVISSGNTIYF
TRBJ2-2 | once | TRBV10-3 | - | TGTGCCATCAGTGGGGGGGGCCTAGACACCGGGGAGCTGTTTTTT | CAISGGGLDTGELFF
TRBJ2-3 | - | TRBV6-2/TRBV6-3 | TRBD2 | TGTGCCAGCATCCCCTCGGGGGGGACGGGAGATACGCAGTATTTT | CASIPSGGTGDTQYF
TRBJ2-2 | - | TRBV9 | TRBD1 | TGTGCCAGCATGGAAGGGACAGGAACGAACACCGGGGAGCTGTTTTTT | CASMEGTGTNTGELFF
TRBJ2-7 | - | TRBV7-6 | - | TGTGCCAGCAGCCCGAGTGGGGGGATCCACGAGCAGTACTTC | CASSPSGGIHEQYF
TRBJ2-1 | - | TRBV7-9 | TRBD2 | TGTGCCAGCAGCGCGAGACTAGCGGGAGGGAATGAGCAGTTCTTC | CASSARLAGGNEQFF
TRBJ2-7 | - | TRBV5-1 | TRBD1 | TGCGCCAGCAGAGCCGACAGGGGCCTTTCCTACGAGCAGTACTTC | CASRADRGLSYEQYF
TRBJ2-7 | - | TRBV7-8 | TRBD1 | TGTGCCAGCAGCTTCGACAGGGCCACCTACGAGCAGTACTTC | CASSFDRATYEQYF
TRBJ2-7 | - | TRBV4-1 | - | TGCGCCAGCAGCCAAGAAAGGACACAGAACTACGAGCAGTACTTC | CASSQERTQNYEQYF
TRBJ1-4 | - | TRBV18 | TRBD1 | TGTGCCAGCTCACCGCGACAGGGCGGTACTAATGAAAAACTGTTTTTT | CASSPRQGGTNEKLFF
TRBJ1-4 | - | TRBV5-1 | - | TGCGCCAGCAGCCCCCTAAGGGCGGGTAATGAAAAACTGTTTTTT | CASSPLRAGNEKLFF
TRBJ1-5 | - | TRBV27 | - | TGTGCCAGCAGTTTAGGCGGGGGCTTTGGCAATCAGCCCCAGCATTTT | CASSLGGGFGNQPQHF
TRBJ2-5 | - | TRBV4-1 | TRBD2 | TGCGCCAGCAGCCAAGGAATAGCGGGGGGGGAGACCCAGTACTTC | CASSQGIAGGETQYF
TRBJ2-3 | - | TRBV9 | - | TGTGCCAGCAGCGTACAGGGCACAGATACGCAGTATTTT | CASSVQGTDTQYF